This T cell receptor beta chain was captured in a study of human T cells and chemical hapten exposure. Points from the study as a whole: DPC sensitization did not alter TCRs above 1 in 1000 frequency. Controls formed significantly fewer large CDR3 similarity clusters than expanded TCRs did.

The time point: patch test 2, 6 weeks after DPC sensitization. Treatment specified: therapeutic diphenylcyclopropenone sensitization with weekly scalp DPC. Ten or more counts support this clonotype. Antigen specificity is unknown. The CDR3 loop spans 16 amino acids. Germline values: CDR1 MNHEY, CDR2 SMNVEV (reference sequence). J lost 0 bases, V lost 6 bases, and 5 bases had no gene match. TCRdb re-analysed the RACE reads in MiXCR, keeping a single row per CDR3 protein. This sample has a few hundred thousand distinct CDR3 sequences, with over 6% found just once. The material sequenced was whole blood, taken in connection with sensitization to the hapten diphenylcyclopropenone (DPC). The source is a woman in her late teens or twenties with alopecia areata. Some clones in this sample may be carry-over from other donors' samples. The chain carries TRBV27 and TRBJ1-1, with 12 bases matching TRBD1. This CDR3 reads CASSRDRGLLNTEAFF. CDR3 bases: TGTGCCAGCAGCCGGGACAGGGGGCTTTTGAACACTGAAGCTTTCTTT.